This is a list of T cell receptor beta chains from one sample in a study of cytomegalovirus exposure and HLA in healthy donors. Here immunoSEQ multiplex PCR was the method, and the copy in TCRdb shows in-frame clones only, minus some. The sample lists about 150,000 clones, 70% to 90% seen once, with roughly 5.9% in the top ten. The sequenced material came from PBMCs. These receptors all stem from a woman between 40 and 55 years old in good health and CMV-seropositive. CDR3s include the opening cysteine and the closing phenylalanine or tryptophan.

V gene	J gene	CDR3 protein
TRBV6-6	TRBJ2-1	CASTLYNEQFF
TRBV19	TRBJ2-1	CASSIMGGPSYNEQFF
TRBV11-2	TRBJ1-1	CASSLAGVNTEAFF
TRBV27	TRBJ2-1	CASSSTGTRHFF
TRBV30	TRBJ2-2	CAWSVVGLAGANTGELFF
TRBV2	TRBJ2-1	CASSVQNYNEQFF
TRBV30	TRBJ2-1	CACRTGVAGASYDEQFF
TRBV6-9	TRBJ2-1	CASSYTGGSYNEQFF
TRBV28	TRBJ2-1	CASSPAPGLALINEQFF
TRBV27	TRBJ1-1	CASSTTQRHTEAFF
TRBV5-6	TRBJ2-5	CASRKGLVETQYF
TRBV7-7	TRBJ2-2	CASSLAGGAGELFF
TRBV7-7	TRBJ1-1	CASSLGQGSTEAFF
TRBV12-2	TRBJ2-7	CASRFPRGGRPYEQYF
TRBV28	TRBJ1-1	CASSQTVDTEAFF
TRBV30	TRBJ2-1	CAWSLGVAGGLGNEQFF
TRBV5-8	TRBJ2-5	CASSEGARAAQYF
TRBV6-5	TRBJ2-3	CASSLSGDTQYF
TRBV7-9	TRBJ2-3	CASSLGLAGVTDTQYF
TRBV18	TRBJ1-1	CASSPKVLGNTEAFF
TRBV5-6	TRBJ1-3	CASSDTGAGNTIYF
TRBV2	TRBJ1-5	CASRQLSNQPQHF
TRBV30	TRBJ2-3	CAWSVASGLTDTQYF
TRBV7-9	TRBJ2-3	CASSPGASGRGDTQYF
TRBV19	TRBJ2-1	CASSETSGRRNEQFF
TRBV6-6	TRBJ2-1	CASSQRRLEDQFF
TRBV13	TRBJ1-3	CASSLSGWPDSGNTIYF
TRBV11-2	TRBJ1-4	CASSRRDGLFF
TRBV6-5	TRBJ2-7	CASSYFPSGGHVPQYF
TRBV27	TRBJ2-1	CASTPGLAGIEQFF
TRBV15	TRBJ1-4	CATSRDKDLAGELFF
TRBV7-2	TRBJ2-5	CASSSGQPGGETQYF
TRBV28	TRBJ1-1	CASRSGLNTEAFF
TRBV30	TRBJ2-5	CAWGWGTGVQETQYF
TRBV27	TRBJ2-1	CASSLTGVVGEQFF
TRBV9	TRBJ1-2	CASTERGTGVGYTF
TRBV30	TRBJ2-7	CAWSRGYEQYF
TRBV28	TRBJ2-5	CASSTTRQGETQYF
TRBV28	TRBJ2-7	CASRNLRAGWSEQYF
TRBV7-9	TRBJ2-1	CASSLAPSSGANNEQFF
TRBV4-1	TRBJ2-7	CASSQDRGQGLLFYEQYF
TRBV29-1	TRBJ1-1	CSVEGSYFEAFF
TRBV5-1	TRBJ2-7	CASSLERIYEQYF
TRBV7-9	TRBJ2-1	CASSFSRNEQFF
TRBV25-1	TRBJ2-2	CASSAAGNTGELFF
TRBV5-4	TRBJ2-7	CASSLGGRTSYEQYF
TRBV7-2	TRBJ1-3	CASSLASGSGNTIYF
TRBV6-5	TRBJ2-2	CASSYKLQGTGELFF
TRBV7-9	TRBJ1-1	CASSNREAHLNTEAFF
TRBV4-2	TRBJ2-1	CASSQDWAYGDYNEQFF
TRBV6-1	TRBJ1-5	CAGSLGHHGDQPQHF
TRBV27	TRBJ2-1	CASSPRGERRYEQFF
TRBV6-1	TRBJ1-5	CASSEPGQGFQPQHF
TRBV28	TRBJ1-5	CASSLPRQGYQPQHF
TRBV4-1	TRBJ2-1	CASSQEREGRQGGSYNEQFF
TRBV7-8	TRBJ2-2	CASSPSGSNTGELFF
TRBV11-2	TRBJ2-1	CASSLEKAGYNEQFF
TRBV6-1	TRBJ1-2	CASSHSGTGRDGYTF